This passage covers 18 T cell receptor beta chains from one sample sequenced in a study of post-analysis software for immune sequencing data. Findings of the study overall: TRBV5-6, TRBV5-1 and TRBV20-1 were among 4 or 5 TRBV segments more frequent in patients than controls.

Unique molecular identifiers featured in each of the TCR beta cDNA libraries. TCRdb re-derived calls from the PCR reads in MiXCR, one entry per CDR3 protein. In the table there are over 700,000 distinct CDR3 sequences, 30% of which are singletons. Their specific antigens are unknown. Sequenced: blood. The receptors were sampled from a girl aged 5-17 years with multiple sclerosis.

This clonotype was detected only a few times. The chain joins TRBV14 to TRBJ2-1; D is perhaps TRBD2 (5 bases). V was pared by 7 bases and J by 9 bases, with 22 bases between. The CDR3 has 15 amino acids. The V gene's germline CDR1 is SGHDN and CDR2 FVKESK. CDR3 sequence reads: CASTPSALAPREQFF. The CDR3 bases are TGTGCCAGCACCCCATCGGCGCTAGCCCCGCGTGAGCAGTTCTTC.

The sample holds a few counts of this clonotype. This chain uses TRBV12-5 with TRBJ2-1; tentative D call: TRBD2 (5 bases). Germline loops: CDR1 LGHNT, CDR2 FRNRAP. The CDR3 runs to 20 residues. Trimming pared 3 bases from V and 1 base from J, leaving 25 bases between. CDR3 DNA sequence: TGTGCTAGTGGTTTCGGCGGGCCCCGACCTCCGAACCAGTCCTACAATGAGCAGTTCTTC. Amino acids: CASGFGGPRPPNQSYNEQFF.

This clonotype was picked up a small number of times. The CDR3 spells CASSLNMGATKNIQYF. CDR3 nucleotides: TGTGCCAGCAGCTTAAATATGGGGGCGACCAAAAACATTCAGTACTTC. This rearrangement joins TRBV11-2 to TRBJ2-4; D is possibly TRBD1 (6 bases). Germline V gene lookup returns CDR1 SGHAT and CDR2 FQNNGV. V dropped 2 bases and J dropped 2 bases, with 13 bases sitting between them. The CDR3 extends over 16 amino acids.

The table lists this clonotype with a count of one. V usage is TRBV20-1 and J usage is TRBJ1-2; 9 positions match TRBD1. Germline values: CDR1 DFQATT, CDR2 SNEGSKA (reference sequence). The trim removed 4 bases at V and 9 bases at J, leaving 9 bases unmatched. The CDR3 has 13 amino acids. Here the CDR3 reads CSATGTGSRSYTF. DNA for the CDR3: TGCAGTGCTACTGGGACAGGGAGCAGGAGCTACACCTTC.

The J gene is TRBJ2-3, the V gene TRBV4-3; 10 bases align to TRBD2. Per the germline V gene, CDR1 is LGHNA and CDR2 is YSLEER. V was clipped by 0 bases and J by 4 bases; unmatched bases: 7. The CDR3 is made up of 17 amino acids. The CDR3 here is CASSQDQSGRGADTQYF. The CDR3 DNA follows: TGCGCCAGCAGCCAAGATCAGAGCGGGAGGGGGGCAGATACGCAGTATTTT.

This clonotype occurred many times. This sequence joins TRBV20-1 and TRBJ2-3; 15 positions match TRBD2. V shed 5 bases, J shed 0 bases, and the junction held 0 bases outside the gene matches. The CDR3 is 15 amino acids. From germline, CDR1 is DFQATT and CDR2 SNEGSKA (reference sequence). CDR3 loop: CSAGLAGGSTDTQYF. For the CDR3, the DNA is TGCAGTGCTGGACTAGCGGGGGGGAGCACAGATACGCAGTATTTT.

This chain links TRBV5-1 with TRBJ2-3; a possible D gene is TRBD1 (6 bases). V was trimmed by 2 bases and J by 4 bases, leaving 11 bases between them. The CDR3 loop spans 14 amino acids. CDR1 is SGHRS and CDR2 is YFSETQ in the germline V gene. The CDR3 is CASSFQTGADTQYF. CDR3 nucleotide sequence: TGCGCCAGCAGCTTCCAGACAGGCGCAGATACGCAGTATTTT.

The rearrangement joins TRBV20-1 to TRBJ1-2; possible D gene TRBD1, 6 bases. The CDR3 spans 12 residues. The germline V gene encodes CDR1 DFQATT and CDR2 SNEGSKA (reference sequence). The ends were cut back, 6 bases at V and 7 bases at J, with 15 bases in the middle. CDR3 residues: CSALGQSGGYTF. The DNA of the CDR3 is TGCAGTGCCCTTGGACAGTCGGGTGGCTACACCTTC.

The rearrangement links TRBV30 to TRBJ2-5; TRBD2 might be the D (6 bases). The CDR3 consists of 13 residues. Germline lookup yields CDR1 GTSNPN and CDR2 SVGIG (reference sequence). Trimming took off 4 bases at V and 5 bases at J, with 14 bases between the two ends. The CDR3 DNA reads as TGTGCCTGGATTACCGGGAGTGGTGAGACCCAGTACTTC. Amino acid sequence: CAWITGSGETQYF. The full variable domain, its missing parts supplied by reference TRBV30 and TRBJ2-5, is SQTIHQWPATLVQPVGSPLSLECTVEGTSNPNLYWYRQAAGRGLQLLFYSVGIGQISSEVPQNLSASRPQDRQFILSSKKLLLSDSGFYLCAWITGSGETQYFGPGTRLLVL.

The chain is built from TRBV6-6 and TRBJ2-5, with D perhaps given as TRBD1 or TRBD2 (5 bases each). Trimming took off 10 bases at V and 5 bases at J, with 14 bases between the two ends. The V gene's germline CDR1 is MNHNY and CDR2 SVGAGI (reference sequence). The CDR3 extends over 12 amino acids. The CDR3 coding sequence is TGTGCCACCCATGGGACCTGGGAGACCCAGTACTTC. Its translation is CATHGTWETQYF.

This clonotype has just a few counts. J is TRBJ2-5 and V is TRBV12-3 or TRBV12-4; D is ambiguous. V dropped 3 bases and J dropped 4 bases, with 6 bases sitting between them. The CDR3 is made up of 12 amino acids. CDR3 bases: TGTGCCAGCAGTTTTAGGAGAGAGACCCAGTACTTC. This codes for CASSFRRETQYF.

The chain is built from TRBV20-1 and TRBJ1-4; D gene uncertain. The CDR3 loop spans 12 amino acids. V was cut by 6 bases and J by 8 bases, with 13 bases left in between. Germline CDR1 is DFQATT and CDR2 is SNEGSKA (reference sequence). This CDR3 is CSARGPAEKLFF. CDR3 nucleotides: TGCAGTGCCCGGGGTCCGGCCGAAAAACTGTTTTTT.

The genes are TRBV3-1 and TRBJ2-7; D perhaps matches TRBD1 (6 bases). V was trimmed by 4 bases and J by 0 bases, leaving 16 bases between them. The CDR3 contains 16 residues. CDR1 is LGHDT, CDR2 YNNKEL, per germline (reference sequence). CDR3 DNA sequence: TGTGCCAGCAGCCCACCTACGAGGGACACCTCCTACGAGCAGTACTTC. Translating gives CASSPPTRDTSYEQYF.

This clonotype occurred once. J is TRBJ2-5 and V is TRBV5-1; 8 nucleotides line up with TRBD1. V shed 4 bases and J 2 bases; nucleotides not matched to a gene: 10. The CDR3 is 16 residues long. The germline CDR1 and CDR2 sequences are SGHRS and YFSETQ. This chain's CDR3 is CASSPGQGGGQETQYF. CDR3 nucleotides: TGCGCCAGCAGCCCTGGACAGGGAGGAGGGCAAGAGACCCAGTACTTC.

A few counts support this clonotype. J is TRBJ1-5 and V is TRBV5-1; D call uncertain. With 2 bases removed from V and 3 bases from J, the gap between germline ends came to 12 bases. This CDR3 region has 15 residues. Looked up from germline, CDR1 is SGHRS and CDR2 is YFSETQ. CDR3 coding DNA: TGCGCCAGCAGCTTAACGGGAGGGAACAATCAGCCCCAGCATTTT. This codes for CASSLTGGNNQPQHF.

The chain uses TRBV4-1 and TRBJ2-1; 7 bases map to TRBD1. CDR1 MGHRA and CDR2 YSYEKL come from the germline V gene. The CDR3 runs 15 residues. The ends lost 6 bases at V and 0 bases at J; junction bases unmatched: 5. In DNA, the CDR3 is TGCGCCAGCAGGATGACAGGGCCCTCCTACAATGAGCAGTTCTTC. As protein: CASRMTGPSYNEQFF.

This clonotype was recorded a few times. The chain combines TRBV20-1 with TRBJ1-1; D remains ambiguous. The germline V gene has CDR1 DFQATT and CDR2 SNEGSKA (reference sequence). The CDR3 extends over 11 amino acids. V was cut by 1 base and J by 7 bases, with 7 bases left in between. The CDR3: CSARVPSEAFF. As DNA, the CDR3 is TGCAGTGCTAGAGTCCCCAGTGAAGCTTTCTTT.

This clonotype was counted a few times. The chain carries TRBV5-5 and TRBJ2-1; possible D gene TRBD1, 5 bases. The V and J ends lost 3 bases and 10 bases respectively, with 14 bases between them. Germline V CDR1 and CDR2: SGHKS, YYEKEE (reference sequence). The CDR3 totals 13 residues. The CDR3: CASSWGPAGEQFF. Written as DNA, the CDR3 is TGTGCCAGCAGCTGGGGCCCAGCTGGAGAGCAGTTCTTC.